The 9 T cell receptor beta chains reported below all come from one sample, sequenced in a study of human T cells and chemical hapten exposure. Time point noted: patch test 1, 2 weeks after DPC sensitization. This sample's treatment: therapeutic diphenylcyclopropenone sensitization with weekly scalp DPC. TCRdb ran MiXCR on the RACE reads and lists one entry per CDR3 protein. Of around 120,000 distinct CDR3 sequences in the sample, around 15% were seen once. The material sequenced was whole blood, taken in connection with sensitization to the hapten diphenylcyclopropenone (DPC). These receptors all stem from a man between 18 and 35 years old with alopecia areata. Some clones in this sample may be carry-over from other donors' samples.

The sample holds a few counts of this clonotype. The CDR3, as DNA: TGTGCCAGCAGCCGCGGGACACTCTCTGGAAACACCATATATTTT. Translated: CASSRGTLSGNTIYF. The rearrangement joins TRBV6-5 to TRBJ1-3; D might be TRBD1 (6 bases). The CDR3 extends over 15 amino acids. V lost 6 bases and J lost 0, with 12 bases in between. Germline-derived CDR1 and CDR2 are MNHEY and SVGAGI.

In its sample, this clonotype was seen a few times. The chain combines TRBV20-1 with TRBJ2-7, with D hard to call. The germline CDR1 and CDR2 sequences are DFQATT and SNEGSKA (reference sequence). The CDR3 extends over 11 amino acids. Deletions cut 2 bases from V and 3 bases from J, with 5 bases between. This CDR3 reads CSARTRYEQYV. CDR3 DNA sequence: TGCAGTGCTAGAACGCGCTACGAGCAGTACGTC.

This clonotype was recorded at least ten times. The rearrangement links TRBV4-3 to TRBJ2-7; tentative D call: TRBD1 (6 bases). The CDR3 sequence is 13 residues long. Trimming removed 3 bases from V and 3 bases from J, with 9 bases in between. The germline gives CDR1 LGHNA, CDR2 YSLEER. CDR3 nucleotide sequence: TGCGCCAGCAGCCACCCGGACAGCTACGAGCAGTACGTC. It codes for CASSHPDSYEQYV.

This clonotype has at least ten counts. V usage is TRBV12-3 or TRBV12-4 and J usage is TRBJ2-6, with D possibly being TRBD1 (5 bases). CDR3 length equals 17 residues. V lost 4 bases and J 0 bases, leaving 13 bases between the germline ends. The CDR3 loop is CASSYRSGLSGANVLTF. As DNA, the CDR3 is TGTGCCAGCAGTTATCGGTCAGGGCTCTCTGGGGCCAACGTCCTGACTTTC.

This clonotype was recorded many times. This chain links TRBV10-3 with TRBJ1-1; 9 bases are shared with TRBD1. This CDR3 has 12 residues. Per the germline V gene, CDR1 is ENHRY and CDR2 is SYGVKD. The ends lost 10 bases at V and 4 bases at J; junction bases unmatched: 4. CDR3 sequence reads: CATGTGTTEAFF. CDR3 in DNA: TGTGCCACTGGGACAGGGACCACTGAAGCTTTCTTT.

The chain couples TRBV9 to TRBJ1-1; the D is unclear. The CDR3 length is 13 residues. Looked up from germline, CDR1 is SGDLS and CDR2 is YYNGEE. Trimming removed 0 bases at V and 3 bases at J, with 6 bases between. CDR3 DNA sequence: TGTGCCAGCAGCGTAGTCAGTCACACTGAAGCTTTCTTT. Translating it yields CASSVVSHTEAFF.

The genes are TRBV28 and TRBJ2-5; 9 bases align to TRBD1. The CDR3 consists of 12 residues. V lost 8 bases and J lost 7; bases outside the gene matches: 5. Germline CDR1 is MDHEN and CDR2 is SYDVKM. Here the CDR3 DNA reads TGTGCCAGCCGGGACAGGGCGGTGACCCAGTACTTC. Translated, it gives CASRDRAVTQYF.

In the case of this clonotype: A much larger clone is a single base away; this may be a read error. The gene calls are TRBV11-2 and TRBJ1-1, with 7 bases lining up with TRBD1. V lost 7 bases and J lost 5; bases outside the gene matches: 16. The CDR3 contains 16 residues. Germline V gives CDR1 SGHAT, CDR2 FQNNGV. CDR3 protein: CASKHLTGAALTEAFF. In nucleotides, the CDR3 is TGTGCCAGCAAACATCTAACAGGGGCCGCTCTGACTGAAGCTTTCTTT. Full variable domain (rest looked up from reference TRBV11-2 and TRBJ1-1): EAGVAQSPRYKIIEKRQSVAFWCNPISGHATLYWYQQILGQGPKLLIQFQNNGVVDDSQLPKDRFSAERLKGVDSTLKIQPAKLEDSAVYLCASKHLTGAALTEAFFGQGTRLTVV.

On this clonotype itself: The junction does not match germline at one end; this may be a read error. The CDR3 reads CVSSLGEGHLDYEQYF. The CDR3 DNA follows: TGTGTCAGCAGCTTAGGCGAGGGACACCTGGACTACGAGCAGTACTTC. The V gene is TRBV7-9, the J gene TRBJ2-7; weak D call: TRBD1 (6 bases). Germline lookup yields CDR1 SEHNR and CDR2 FQNEAQ (reference sequence). The CDR3 has 16 amino acids.